The 3 T cell receptor beta chains listed next were all sequenced from one sample in a study of blood T cell repertoires in COVID-19. Only in-frame clones appear in the TCRdb table, and some are missing; sequencing was by immunoSEQ multiplex PCR. The sample holds 250,000 to 300,000 clones, roughly 88% seen once. Sequenced input: PBMCs or T cells enriched from blood (not recorded which). These receptors were collected from a woman in her thirties or forties with acute COVID-19.

This sequence joins TRBV28 and TRBJ1-1; D not resolved. V was shortened by 5 bases and J by 0 bases, with 13 bases between the two germline ends. CDR1 is MDHEN, CDR2 SYDVKM, per germline. The CDR3 is 15 amino acids. The CDR3 coding sequence is TGTGCCAGCAGTGGAGGACGGACTCTGAACACTGAAGCTTTCTTT. Encoded protein: CASSGGRTLNTEAFF.

CDR3 residues: CASSQIPGVQETQYF. As DNA, the CDR3 is TGCGCCAGCAGCCAAATACCGGGAGTCCAAGAGACCCAGTACTTC. The chain has TRBV4-1 and TRBJ2-5; maybe TRBD2 (6 bases). Germline V gene data show CDR1 as MGHRA and CDR2 as YSYEKL. The V and J ends lost 2 bases and 1 base respectively, with 11 bases between them. The CDR3 loop spans 15 amino acids.

CDR3 DNA: TGTGCCAGCAGCTTAGGGGGGACTGAGCGGTCGGGAACTGAAGCTTTCTTT. Amino acids: CASSLGGTERSGTEAFF. The chain links TRBV11-3 to TRBJ1-1, with D possibly being TRBD1 (5 bases). The CDR3 runs to 17 residues. Deletions cut 1 base from V and 5 bases from J, with 20 bases between. Germline V gene sequence: CDR1 SGHNT, CDR2 YENEEA.